Listed below are T cell receptor beta chains from one sample, sequenced in a study of T-cell memory formation after mild COVID-19. TCRdb reprocessed the 5' RACE reads via MiXCR and lists one record per CDR3 protein. The data contain fewer than 300,000 distinct CDR3 sequences, more than 15% of them singletons. The specimen sequenced was PBMCs or a T cell subset sorted from them (not recorded which). These receptor sequences come from a man aged 18 to 29 who had mild COVID-19 (a few samples of this study predate the infection). Cell type and time point are not known. Both conserved end residues are part of each CDR3. Fields, in order: J gene, D gene, clone size, V gene, CDR3 DNA, CDR3 protein. The D gene is left open where the match is weak. Part of the rows lack a size; the others show once, few, many or a class for expanded clones.

>TRBJ2-2|-|-|TRBV5-8
TGTGCCAGCAGCTTGGCGGTCTACACCGGGGAGCTGTTTTTT
CASSLAVYTGELFF
>TRBJ2-7|-|few|TRBV7-9
TGTGCCAGCAGCAACCGTCAGGCGGGCGAGCAGTACTTC
CASSNRQAGEQYF
>TRBJ1-6|-|few|TRBV6-2/TRBV6-3
TGTGCCAGCAGTCTCCCAGCGTCACCCCTCCACTTT
CASSLPASPLHF
>TRBJ1-2|-|-|TRBV21-1
TGTGCCAGCAGTCAGGGGACGGCAGAACTCTATGGCTACACCTTC
CASSQGTAELYGYTF
>TRBJ2-1|-|few|TRBV6-2/TRBV6-3
TGTGCCAGCAGTTACCCCGACAATGAGCAGTTCTTC
CASSYPDNEQFF
>TRBJ2-2|-|-|TRBV28
TGTGCCACCATGTATAGGGACACCGGGGAGCTGTTTTTT
CATMYRDTGELFF
>TRBJ2-1|-|many|TRBV3-1
TGTGCCAGCAGCCAAGATTGGCGCTCCTACAATGAGCAGTTCTTC
CASSQDWRSYNEQFF
>TRBJ2-1|-|-|TRBV20-1
TGCAGTGCTAGCCTCGGCTATTCTAATGAGCAGTTCTTC
CSASLGYSNEQFF
>TRBJ2-1|TRBD1|-|TRBV28
TGTGCCAGCAGTTCGAGGGACAGGGGGCTGGATGAGCAGTTCTTC
CASSSRDRGLDEQFF
>TRBJ2-1|TRBD1|-|TRBV5-1
TGCGCCAGCAGCTTGGCGGGACAGCTTTACAATGAGCAGTTCTTC
CASSLAGQLYNEQFF
>TRBJ2-1|TRBD2|few|TRBV14
TGTGCCAGCAGCCAGACGACTAGCGGGGTGGTCGATGAGCAGTTCTTC
CASSQTTSGVVDEQFF
>TRBJ1-2|-|few|TRBV20-1
TGCAGTGCTCCGGGGCAGGGCCCGAGCTATGGCTACACCTTC
CSAPGQGPSYGYTF
>TRBJ1-2|-|few|TRBV12-3/TRBV12-4
TGTGCCAGCAGTTTTGGGGCAGGCTATGGCTACACCTTC
CASSFGAGYGYTF
>TRBJ1-6|-|few|TRBV7-9
TGTGCCAGCAGCTTACGCAGGGATTCACCCCTCCACTTT
CASSLRRDSPLHF
>TRBJ2-1|TRBD1|many|TRBV5-1
TGCGCCAGCAGCCTCGCGACAGGGGCGGTATCCTACAATGAGCAGTTCTTC
CASSLATGAVSYNEQFF
>TRBJ2-5|TRBD1|-|TRBV4-1
TGCGCCAGCAGCCAAGGGACAGGGGCCTACTGGGAGACCCAGTACTTC
CASSQGTGAYWETQYF
>TRBJ1-5|-|few|TRBV3-1
TGTGCCAGCAGCCAAGCCGACAGAGATCAGCCCCAGCATTTT
CASSQADRDQPQHF
>TRBJ1-3|-|-|TRBV20-1
TGCAGTGCGGACCCAAACTCTGGAAACACCATATATTTT
CSADPNSGNTIYF
>TRBJ1-5|-|many|TRBV24-1
TGTGCCACCAGTGGTAGCGGGGAACAGCCCCAGCATTTT
CATSGSGEQPQHF
>TRBJ2-3|TRBD2|-|TRBV14
TGTGCCAGCAGCCAGTCTAGCGGGGAAGGAAATACGCAGTATTTT
CASSQSSGEGNTQYF
>TRBJ2-3|-|many|TRBV7-9
TGTGCCAGCAGCTTGGGGCCAGATACGCAGTATTTT
CASSLGPDTQYF
>TRBJ2-7|-|few|TRBV3-1
TGTGCCAGCAGCCGGGCGACAGGACCCGCCTACGAGCAGTACTTC
CASSRATGPAYEQYF
>TRBJ2-6|TRBD1|few|TRBV6-2/TRBV6-3
TGTGCCAGCATCCCCAGTCAACGGGGGACAGGGTTTTCTGGGGCCAACGTCCTGACTTTC
CASIPSQRGTGFSGANVLTF
>TRBJ1-2|TRBD1|few|TRBV29-1
TGCAGCGTGACGACAGGGGGGGTTTATGGCTACACCTTC
CSVTTGGVYGYTF
>TRBJ1-1|-|few|TRBV20-1
TGCAGTGCTAGATCCTATGGGGCAGGGGAAGCTTTCTTT
CSARSYGAGEAFF
>TRBJ2-2|-|many|TRBV7-2
TGTGCCAGCAGCTTCCTAAACACCGGGGAGCTGTTTTTT
CASSFLNTGELFF
>TRBJ2-2|-|few|TRBV7-6
TGTGCCAGCAGCCCCGGCAGGGCCTGGACCGGGGAGCTGTTTTTT
CASSPGRAWTGELFF
>TRBJ1-5|-|-|TRBV28
TGTGCCAGCAGTTGGGGCAATCAGCCCCAGCATTTT
CASSWGNQPQHF
>TRBJ2-1|-|few|TRBV5-1
TGCGCCAGCAGCTTATCAGGGGAATTCGGCTCCTACAATGAGCAGTTCTTC
CASSLSGEFGSYNEQFF
>TRBJ1-5|-|-|TRBV6-2/TRBV6-3
TGTGCCAGCAGTCCTCACAGGGAATCGGGCAATCAGCCCCAGCATTTT
CASSPHRESGNQPQHF
>TRBJ2-1|TRBD2|-|TRBV7-6
TGTGCCAGCAGCCAAGGGGGACTAGCTGGGGAGCAGTTCTTC
CASSQGGLAGEQFF
>TRBJ1-1|-|-|TRBV3-1
TGTGCCAGCAGGGAGGGGTCTAGCACTGAAGCTTTCTTT
CASREGSSTEAFF
>TRBJ2-1|-|-|TRBV3-1
TGTGCCAGCAGCGACGCAGGACTCCTCAATGAGCAGTTCTTC
CASSDAGLLNEQFF
>TRBJ2-1|TRBD2|-|TRBV7-8
TGTGCCAGCAGCTTTGGACTAGCGGGGGGCCAACATAACAATGAGCAGTTCTTC
CASSFGLAGGQHNNEQFF
>TRBJ1-1|-|few|TRBV7-3
TGTGCCAGCAGCTTTCCTTATCTCGAGGACATGAACACTGAAGCTTTCTTT
CASSFPYLEDMNTEAFF
>TRBJ1-1|-|-|TRBV2
TGTGCCAGCAGTATACTGGGGCTGAACACTGAAGCTTTCTTT
CASSILGLNTEAFF
>TRBJ2-1|TRBD2|-|TRBV9
TGTGCCAGCAGCGTAAGCGGGGGTATCAATGAGCAGTTCTTC
CASSVSGGINEQFF